Below are 5 T cell receptor beta chains sequenced from a single sample in a study of blood T cell repertoires in COVID-19. TCRdb's table, derived via immunoSEQ multiplex PCR, lists solely in-frame clones and lacks some. The sample yields about 360,000 clones, around four fifths seen once. Material for sequencing was peripheral blood. The source is a man younger than 40 with active or convalescent COVID-19.

V usage is TRBV28 and J usage is TRBJ2-7; tentative D call: TRBD2 (6 bases). V gave up 3 bases and J gave up 3 bases, with 12 bases separating them. The CDR3 spans 14 residues. Germline CDR1 MDHEN, CDR2 SYDVKM. The CDR3 protein is CASSLRGLNYEQYF. In DNA, the CDR3 is TGTGCCAGCAGTTTGCGGGGACTGAACTACGAGCAGTACTTC. The full variable domain, its missing parts supplied by reference TRBV28 and TRBJ2-7, is DVKVTQSSRYLVKRTGEKVFLECVQDMDHENMFWYRQDPGLGLRLIYFSYDVKMKEKGDIPEGYSVSREKKERFSLILESASTNQTSMYLCASSLRGLNYEQYFGPGTRLTVT.

This clone was picked up a small number of times. The chain is built from TRBV2 and TRBJ1-6; 7 bases agree with TRBD1. This CDR3 has 15 amino acids. Trimming at V came to 5 bases and at J to 5 bases, leaving 6 bases not matched to a gene. Germline V lookup: CDR1 SNHLY, CDR2 FYNNEI. The CDR3 protein is CASSLDRSDNSPLHF. In nucleotides, the CDR3 is TGTGCCAGCAGTTTGGACAGGTCTGATAATTCACCCCTCCACTTT. The full variable domain, completed using reference TRBV2 and TRBJ1-6, is EPEVTQTPSHQVTQMGQEVILRCVPISNHLYFYWYRQILGQKVEFLVSFYNNEISEKSEIFDDQFSVERPDGSNFTLKIRSTKLEDSAMYFCASSLDRSDNSPLHFGNGTRLTVT.

This chain links TRBV27 with TRBJ1-5; D not certain. Germline CDR1 reads MNHEY; CDR2 reads SMNVEV (reference sequence). The CDR3 spans 15 residues. V was trimmed by 8 bases and J by 5 bases, leaving 19 bases between them. CDR3 loop: CASSAYPVRDQPQHF. The CDR3 bases are TGTGCCAGCTCGGCTTACCCGGTGCGGGATCAGCCCCAGCATTTT.

The rearrangement uses TRBV6-5 and TRBJ1-4; no clear D gene. Germline assignment: CDR1 MNHEY and CDR2 SVGAGI. This CDR3 comprises 15 residues. With 6 bases removed from V and 0 bases from J, the gap between germline ends came to 11 bases. The CDR3, as DNA: TGTGCCAGCAGGGGCGCCGGGACAACTAATGAAAAACTGTTTTTT. Its translation is CASRGAGTTNEKLFF.

The chain uses TRBV24-1 and TRBJ2-3, with 11 positions matching TRBD2. V shed 4 bases and J 2 bases; nucleotides not matched to a gene: 13. This CDR3 region has 19 residues. Looked up from germline, CDR1 is KGHDR and CDR2 is SFDVKD. In DNA, the CDR3 is TGTGCCACCAGTGAACCCGCGGGGGCTAGCGGGGGGATCACAGATACGCAGTATTTT. Residues: CATSEPAGASGGITDTQYF.